A selection of T cell receptor beta chains follows, all from one sample in a study of technical replicates of blood from a handful of donors. Repertoires were generated with immunoSEQ multiplex PCR, while TCRdb's copy carries only in-frame clones and drops some. The table records over 65,000 clones, roughly 96% of them present only once. What was sequenced was T cells isolated from PBMCs. The receptors were sampled from a human donor in good health. Both conserved end residues are part of each CDR3. Each record gives: D gene, J gene, V gene, clone size, CDR3 DNA, CDR3 protein. A D gene is named only where the DNA matches it firmly. Only part of the rows carry a size: once, few, many, or a class if the clone is expanded.

d_call: TRBD1
j_call: TRBJ1-2
v_call: TRBV2
clone_size: NA
cdr3_nt: TGTGCCAGCAGTCGCCGGGACAGTCCCTATGGCTACACCTTC
cdr3_aa: CASSRRDSPYGYTF

d_call: NA
j_call: TRBJ1-4
v_call: TRBV5-1
clone_size: NA
cdr3_nt: TGCGCCAGCAGCCGAGGGTCTAAAGCGGGGGAAAAACTGTTTTTT
cdr3_aa: CASSRGSKAGEKLFF

d_call: NA
j_call: TRBJ2-1
v_call: TRBV5-1
clone_size: NA
cdr3_nt: TGCGCCAGCAGGTTAAGCGGATTCTCCTACAATGAGCAGTTCTTC
cdr3_aa: CASRLSGFSYNEQFF

d_call: TRBD1
j_call: TRBJ2-5
v_call: TRBV25-1
clone_size: NA
cdr3_nt: TGTGCCAGCAGTGCCGGGACAGGGTCTGAGACCCAGTACTTC
cdr3_aa: CASSAGTGSETQYF

d_call: NA
j_call: TRBJ1-5
v_call: TRBV18
clone_size: NA
cdr3_nt: TGTGCCAGCTCATCCCCCGGAACAGGGAGTGGCAATCAGCCCCAGCATTTT
cdr3_aa: CASSSPGTGSGNQPQHF

d_call: NA
j_call: TRBJ1-1
v_call: TRBV4-1
clone_size: NA
cdr3_nt: TGCGCCAGCAGCCAAGGGGGGGTACCGAACACTGAAGCTTTCTTT
cdr3_aa: CASSQGGVPNTEAFF

d_call: TRBD1
j_call: TRBJ1-2
v_call: TRBV4-2
clone_size: few
cdr3_nt: TGTGCCAGCAGCCAGGACAGGGGGGATGGCTACACCTTC
cdr3_aa: CASSQDRGDGYTF

d_call: TRBD1
j_call: TRBJ1-2
v_call: TRBV30
clone_size: NA
cdr3_nt: TGTGCCTGGACCCACTTCGACAGGGGGAATGGCTACACCTTC
cdr3_aa: CAWTHFDRGNGYTF

d_call: TRBD1
j_call: TRBJ2-5
v_call: TRBV19
clone_size: NA
cdr3_nt: TGTGCCAGCCGGGACAGGGAGACCCAGTACTTC
cdr3_aa: CASRDRETQYF

d_call: TRBD2
j_call: TRBJ2-7
v_call: TRBV2
clone_size: NA
cdr3_nt: TGTGCCAGCAGTGGGATACTAGCGGGGTCCTCCTACGAGCAGTACTTC
cdr3_aa: CASSGILAGSSYEQYF

d_call: NA
j_call: TRBJ1-1
v_call: TRBV5-5
clone_size: NA
cdr3_nt: TGTGCCAGCAGCTTGGTTCCAGAGAACACTGAAGCTTTCTTT
cdr3_aa: CASSLVPENTEAFF

d_call: NA
j_call: TRBJ2-5
v_call: TRBV7-2
clone_size: NA
cdr3_nt: TGTGCCAGCAGCTTAGTGGCCTCAATCCAAGAGACCCAGTACTTC
cdr3_aa: CASSLVASIQETQYF

d_call: NA
j_call: TRBJ2-2
v_call: TRBV7-3
clone_size: NA
cdr3_nt: TGTGCCAGCAGCTTAGCGGGGTCCGGGGAGCTGTTTTTT
cdr3_aa: CASSLAGSGELFF

d_call: NA
j_call: TRBJ1-3
v_call: TRBV19
clone_size: NA
cdr3_nt: TGTGCCAGTAGACAAAACCAGTGGGACATCGGAACTGGAAACACCATATATTTT
cdr3_aa: CASRQNQWDIGTGNTIYF

d_call: TRBD2
j_call: TRBJ2-3
v_call: TRBV7-8
clone_size: NA
cdr3_nt: TGTGCCAGCAGCCAGGTTCTAGCGGGGGTAAGCACAGATACGCAGTATTTT
cdr3_aa: CASSQVLAGVSTDTQYF

d_call: NA
j_call: TRBJ1-1
v_call: TRBV27
clone_size: once
cdr3_nt: TGTGCCAGCAGTTTTAGGGCGGGGGTGGGTGTGACTGAAGCTTTCTTT
cdr3_aa: CASSFRAGVGVTEAFF

d_call: NA
j_call: TRBJ2-7
v_call: TRBV19
clone_size: NA
cdr3_nt: TGTGCCAGTAGTGAGGCTGGGTCGTTCTACGAGCAGTACTTC
cdr3_aa: CASSEAGSFYEQYF

d_call: NA
j_call: TRBJ2-4
v_call: TRBV5-1
clone_size: NA
cdr3_nt: TGCGCCAGCAGCTTGGAAGGGACACCAAGACTTAAAAACATTCAGTACTTC
cdr3_aa: CASSLEGTPRLKNIQYF

d_call: NA
j_call: TRBJ1-2
v_call: TRBV11-2
clone_size: once
cdr3_nt: TGTGCCAGCAGCTTAATTAGCGGTGGTAGGTGGAGTTATGGCTACACCTTC
cdr3_aa: CASSLISGGRWSYGYTF

d_call: TRBD1
j_call: TRBJ2-2
v_call: TRBV18
clone_size: NA
cdr3_nt: TGTGCCAGCTCACCTCCGGGACAGGGGGCCACCGGGGAGCTGTTTTTT
cdr3_aa: CASSPPGQGATGELFF

d_call: TRBD1
j_call: TRBJ1-6
v_call: TRBV5-8
clone_size: NA
cdr3_nt: TGTGCCAGCAGCGTTGACAGGGATGGAGCCCCCTATAATTCACCCCTCCACTTT
cdr3_aa: CASSVDRDGAPYNSPLHF

d_call: NA
j_call: TRBJ1-5
v_call: TRBV30
clone_size: NA
cdr3_nt: TGTGCCTGGAGTAGTCAGGCCCCGTTCAATCAGCCCCAGCATTTT
cdr3_aa: CAWSSQAPFNQPQHF

d_call: NA
j_call: TRBJ1-1
v_call: TRBV19
clone_size: NA
cdr3_nt: TGTGCCAGTAGCGGAGCCCGGAACACTGAAGCTTTCTTT
cdr3_aa: CASSGARNTEAFF

d_call: NA
j_call: TRBJ1-6
v_call: TRBV6-1
clone_size: NA
cdr3_nt: TGTGCCAGCAGAGGTGGACAGACGGATTCACCCCTCCACTTT
cdr3_aa: CASRGGQTDSPLHF

d_call: TRBD2
j_call: TRBJ2-7
v_call: TRBV2
clone_size: once
cdr3_nt: TGTGCCAGCAGCGGACTAGCGGTTGAGCAGTACTTC
cdr3_aa: CASSGLAVEQYF

d_call: NA
j_call: TRBJ1-2
v_call: TRBV7-9
clone_size: NA
cdr3_nt: TGTGCCAGCAGCTTGTCAGGGAAAATCTTTGGCTACACCTTC
cdr3_aa: CASSLSGKIFGYTF

d_call: TRBD1
j_call: TRBJ1-1
v_call: TRBV6-1
clone_size: once
cdr3_nt: TGTGCCAGCCGGGACAGGCTAACAGAAGCTTTCTTT
cdr3_aa: CASRDRLTEAFF

d_call: TRBD2
j_call: TRBJ2-1
v_call: TRBV19
clone_size: once
cdr3_nt: TGTGCCAGTAGTATAGCGTTGGCGGGAGGCAATGAGCAGTTCTTC
cdr3_aa: CASSIALAGGNEQFF

d_call: TRBD1
j_call: TRBJ1-2
v_call: TRBV7-9
clone_size: once
cdr3_nt: TGTGCCAGCAGCCGACAGGGGGCGACGGGCTACACCTTC
cdr3_aa: CASSRQGATGYTF

d_call: TRBD2
j_call: TRBJ2-7
v_call: TRBV6-1
clone_size: NA
cdr3_nt: TGTGCCAGCAAAGGGACTAGCAGCTCCTACGAGCAGTACTTC
cdr3_aa: CASKGTSSSYEQYF

d_call: TRBD1
j_call: TRBJ2-1
v_call: TRBV6-5
clone_size: once
cdr3_nt: TGTGCCAGCAGTTACCCCCGGGACAGTATGAACAATGAGCAGTTCTTC
cdr3_aa: CASSYPRDSMNNEQFF

d_call: NA
j_call: TRBJ1-3
v_call: TRBV9
clone_size: NA
cdr3_nt: TGTGCCAGCTCCTCGGGTTTCTCTGGAAACACCATATATTTT
cdr3_aa: CASSSGFSGNTIYF

d_call: NA
j_call: TRBJ2-1
v_call: TRBV9
clone_size: once
cdr3_nt: TGTGCCAGCAGCGGGGGAGGAAGGAATGAGCAGTTCTTC
cdr3_aa: CASSGGGRNEQFF

d_call: TRBD1
j_call: TRBJ1-2
v_call: TRBV11-2
clone_size: NA
cdr3_nt: TGTGCCAGCAGCTTGGGACAGGGGGCTAACTATGGCTACACCTTC
cdr3_aa: CASSLGQGANYGYTF

d_call: NA
j_call: TRBJ2-5
v_call: TRBV27
clone_size: NA
cdr3_nt: TGTGCCAGCAGTTATACAGTCGTCCTATTAGAGACCCAGTACTTC
cdr3_aa: CASSYTVVLLETQYF

d_call: NA
j_call: TRBJ1-2
v_call: TRBV30
clone_size: NA
cdr3_nt: TGTGCCTGGATCGGAGGGGTTCGATATGGCTACACCTTC
cdr3_aa: CAWIGGVRYGYTF

d_call: NA
j_call: TRBJ1-1
v_call: TRBV5-1
clone_size: NA
cdr3_nt: TGCGCCAGCAGCTTGGCCGAGTCTGATCGGGGGGGAGCTTTCTTT
cdr3_aa: CASSLAESDRGGAFF

d_call: NA
j_call: TRBJ2-7
v_call: TRBV27
clone_size: NA
cdr3_nt: TGTGCCAGCAGTTTATATGCCACTTCGGTCGAGCAGTACTTC
cdr3_aa: CASSLYATSVEQYF

d_call: TRBD1
j_call: TRBJ2-7
v_call: TRBV11-2
clone_size: NA
cdr3_nt: TGTGCCAGCCGCGCACAGGGGTTTGGCGAGCAGTACTTC
cdr3_aa: CASRAQGFGEQYF

d_call: NA
j_call: TRBJ1-2
v_call: TRBV18
clone_size: once
cdr3_nt: TGTGCCAGCTCACCCAGGGAAGGGGCTGTGCTCTATGGCTACACCTTC
cdr3_aa: CASSPREGAVLYGYTF

d_call: TRBD2
j_call: TRBJ2-3
v_call: TRBV29-1
clone_size: NA
cdr3_nt: TGCAGCGTTGAATCTCGGGGGGGACTAGGCACAGATACGCAGTATTTT
cdr3_aa: CSVESRGGLGTDTQYF

d_call: NA
j_call: TRBJ2-5
v_call: TRBV6-6
clone_size: NA
cdr3_nt: TGTGCCAGCAGTTACGGGGCAGCGGAGACCCAGTACTTC
cdr3_aa: CASSYGAAETQYF